This T cell receptor (beta chain) was identified in a study of vaccination and CD4 T cells after COVID-19. On the study more broadly: Timing of post-vaccine sample collection was a median about 79 days after dose two, with a range of 14 to 241. The cells in question were stimulated using overlapping spike peptides derived from SARS-CoV-2, HCoV-NL63, HCoV-OC43 and HCoV-229E.

J was trimmed by 7 bases and V by 5 bases; bases with no gene match: 12. Germline V gene sequence: CDR1 SEHNR, CDR2 FQNEAQ (reference sequence). This CDR3 contains 16 residues. The Oncomine TCR Beta short-read assay was what sequenced the DNA obtained from cultured CD4+ T cells. Once CD4+ T cells had been cultured, genomic DNA was extracted from them. Via MiXCR, TCRdb re-called the PCR reads, giving one row per CDR3 protein. The sample yields about 25,000 distinct CDR3 sequences, roughly three fifths seen once. Indicated treatment: approximately 9-day PBMC culture with coronavirus spike peptide pools or control peptides (ViraFEST assay). Once peptide pools had expanded antigen-specific T cells, ViraFEST sequenced TCRs. This clonotype showed up just a few times. The antigen remains undetermined.

The chain carries TRBV7-9 and TRBJ1-4, with TRBD1 matching 8 bases. This clonotype originated in a human donor who had recovered from COVID-19. Sequenced input: CD4+ T cells from blood, cultured in vitro. This CDR3 reads CASSTTSQGAGEKLFF. The CDR3 DNA reads TGTGCCAGCAGCACGACCTCTCAGGGGGCGGGTGAAAAACTGTTTTTT.